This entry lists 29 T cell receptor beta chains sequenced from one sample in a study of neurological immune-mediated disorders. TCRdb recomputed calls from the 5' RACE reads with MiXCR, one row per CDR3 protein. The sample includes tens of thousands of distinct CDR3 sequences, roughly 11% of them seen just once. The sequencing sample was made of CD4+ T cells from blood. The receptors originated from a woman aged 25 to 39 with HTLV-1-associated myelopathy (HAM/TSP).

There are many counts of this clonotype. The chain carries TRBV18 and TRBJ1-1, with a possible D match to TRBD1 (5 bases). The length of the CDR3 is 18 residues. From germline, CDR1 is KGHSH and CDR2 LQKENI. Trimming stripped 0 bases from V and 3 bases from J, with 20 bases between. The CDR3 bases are TGTGCCAGCTCACCACCGTCGGGAGGGGTGATGAGGGACACTGAAGCTTTCTTT. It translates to CASSPPSGGVMRDTEAFF.

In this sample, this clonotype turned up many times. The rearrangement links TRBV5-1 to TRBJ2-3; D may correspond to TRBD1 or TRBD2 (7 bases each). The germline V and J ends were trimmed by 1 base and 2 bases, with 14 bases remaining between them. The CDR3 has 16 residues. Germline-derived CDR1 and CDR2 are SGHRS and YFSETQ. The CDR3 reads CASSLQGGGTTDTQYF. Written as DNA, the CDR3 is TGCGCCAGCAGCTTGCAGGGGGGGGGGACCACAGATACGCAGTATTTT.

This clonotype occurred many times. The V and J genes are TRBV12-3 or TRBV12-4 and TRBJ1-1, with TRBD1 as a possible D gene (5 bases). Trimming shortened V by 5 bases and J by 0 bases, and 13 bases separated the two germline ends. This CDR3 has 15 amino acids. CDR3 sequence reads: CASSPLLGVNTEAFF. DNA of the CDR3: TGTGCCAGCAGTCCCTTGTTAGGGGTGAACACTGAAGCTTTCTTT.

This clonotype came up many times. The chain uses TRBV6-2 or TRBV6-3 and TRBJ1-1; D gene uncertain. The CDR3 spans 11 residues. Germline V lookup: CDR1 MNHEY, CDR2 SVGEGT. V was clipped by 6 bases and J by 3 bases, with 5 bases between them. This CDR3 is CASSPDTEAFF. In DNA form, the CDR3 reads TGTGCCAGCAGCCCCGACACTGAAGCTTTCTTT.

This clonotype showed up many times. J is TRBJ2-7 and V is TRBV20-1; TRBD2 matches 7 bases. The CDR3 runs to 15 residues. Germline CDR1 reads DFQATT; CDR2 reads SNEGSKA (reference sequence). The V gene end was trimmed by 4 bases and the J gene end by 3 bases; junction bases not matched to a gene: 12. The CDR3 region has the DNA TGCAGTGCTACCCTGGGGGGGACGGTTTACTACGAGCAGTACTTC. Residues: CSATLGGTVYYEQYF.

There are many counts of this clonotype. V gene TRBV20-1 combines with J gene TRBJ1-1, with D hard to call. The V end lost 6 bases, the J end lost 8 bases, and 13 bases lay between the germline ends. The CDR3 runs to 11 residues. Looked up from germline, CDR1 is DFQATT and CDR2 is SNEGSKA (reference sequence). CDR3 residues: CSARAREEAFF. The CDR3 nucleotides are TGCAGTGCACGAGCGAGGGAAGAAGCTTTCTTT.

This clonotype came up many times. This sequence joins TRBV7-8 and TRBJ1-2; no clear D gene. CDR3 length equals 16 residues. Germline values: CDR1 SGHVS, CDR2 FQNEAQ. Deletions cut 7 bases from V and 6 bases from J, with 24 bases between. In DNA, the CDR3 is TGTGCCAGCAAGTTTTTAGGGCGGTCGGCAGTCGATGGCTACACCTTC. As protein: CASKFLGRSAVDGYTF.

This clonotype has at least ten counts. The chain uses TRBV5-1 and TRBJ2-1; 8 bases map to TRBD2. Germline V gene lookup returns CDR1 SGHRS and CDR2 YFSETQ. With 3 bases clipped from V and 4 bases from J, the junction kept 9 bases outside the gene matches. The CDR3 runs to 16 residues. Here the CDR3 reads CASSSSKAGEYNEQFF. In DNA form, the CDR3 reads TGCGCCAGCAGCTCGTCTAAAGCGGGGGAGTACAATGAGCAGTTCTTC.

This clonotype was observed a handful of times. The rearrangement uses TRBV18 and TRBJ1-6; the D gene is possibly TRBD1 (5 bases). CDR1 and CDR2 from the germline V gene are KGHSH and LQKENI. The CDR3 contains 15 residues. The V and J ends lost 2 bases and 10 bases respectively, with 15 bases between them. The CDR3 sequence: CASSPSGTGESPLHF. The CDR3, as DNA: TGTGCCAGCTCACCATCGGGGACGGGTGAATCACCCCTCCACTTT. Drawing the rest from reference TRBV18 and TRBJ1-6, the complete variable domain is NAGVMQNPRHLVRRRGQEARLRCSPMKGHSHVYWYRQLPEEGLKFMVYLQKENIIDESGMPKERFSAEFPKEGPSILRIQQVVRGDSAAYFCASSPSGTGESPLHFGNGTRLTVT.

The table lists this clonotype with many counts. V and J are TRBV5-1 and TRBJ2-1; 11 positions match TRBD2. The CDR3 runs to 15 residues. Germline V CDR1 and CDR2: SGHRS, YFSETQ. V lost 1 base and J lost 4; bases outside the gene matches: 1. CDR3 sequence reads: CASSLTSGGYNEQFF. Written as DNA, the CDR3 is TGCGCCAGCAGCTTGACTAGCGGGGGATACAATGAGCAGTTCTTC.

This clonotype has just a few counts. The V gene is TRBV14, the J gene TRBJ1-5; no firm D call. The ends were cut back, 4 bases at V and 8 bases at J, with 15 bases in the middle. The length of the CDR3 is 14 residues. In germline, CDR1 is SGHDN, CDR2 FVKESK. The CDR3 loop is CASSPRLGVKPQHF. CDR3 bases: TGTGCCAGCAGCCCTCGCCTCGGTGTGAAGCCCCAGCATTTT.

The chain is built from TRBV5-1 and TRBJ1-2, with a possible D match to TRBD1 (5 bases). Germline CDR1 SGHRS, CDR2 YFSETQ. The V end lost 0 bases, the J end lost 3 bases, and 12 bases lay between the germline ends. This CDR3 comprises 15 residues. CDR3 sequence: CASSLGERGHYGYTF. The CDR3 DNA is TGCGCCAGCAGCTTGGGAGAACGGGGACACTATGGCTACACCTTC.

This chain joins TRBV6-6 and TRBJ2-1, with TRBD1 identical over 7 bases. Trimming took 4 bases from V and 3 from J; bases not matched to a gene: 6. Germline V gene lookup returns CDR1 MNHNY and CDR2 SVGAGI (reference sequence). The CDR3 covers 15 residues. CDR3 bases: TGTGCCAGCAGTTCGGGACAGCTCTACTACAATGAGCAGTTCTTC. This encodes CASSSGQLYYNEQFF.

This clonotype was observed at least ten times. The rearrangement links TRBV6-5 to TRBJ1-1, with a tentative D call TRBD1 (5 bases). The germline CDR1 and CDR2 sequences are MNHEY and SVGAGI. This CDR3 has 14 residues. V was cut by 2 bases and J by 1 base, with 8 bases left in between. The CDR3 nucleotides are TGTGCCAGCAGTTACGGGGGACGGAACACTGAAGCTTTCTTT. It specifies CASSYGGRNTEAFF.

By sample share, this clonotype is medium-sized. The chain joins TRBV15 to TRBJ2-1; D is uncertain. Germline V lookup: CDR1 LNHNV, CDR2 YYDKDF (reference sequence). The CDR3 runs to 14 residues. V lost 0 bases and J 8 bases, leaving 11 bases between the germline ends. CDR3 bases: TGTGCCACCAGCAGAGAGGCCCCGGGTTATGAGCAGTTCTTC. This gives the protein CATSREAPGYEQFF.

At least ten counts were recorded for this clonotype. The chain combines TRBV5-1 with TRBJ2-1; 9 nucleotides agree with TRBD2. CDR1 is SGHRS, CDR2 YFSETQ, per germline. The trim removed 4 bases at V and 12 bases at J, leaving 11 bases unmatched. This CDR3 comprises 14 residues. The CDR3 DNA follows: TGCGCCAGCAGCCCCACGGGCGGGGGGGCGGGGCAGTTCTTC. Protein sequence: CASSPTGGGAGQFF. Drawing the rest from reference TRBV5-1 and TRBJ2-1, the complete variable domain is KAGVTQTPRYLIKTRGQQVTLSCSPISGHRSVSWYQQTPGQGLQFLFEYFSETQRNKGNFPGRFSGRQFSNSRSEMNVSTLELGDSALYLCASSPTGGGAGQFFGPGTRLTVL.

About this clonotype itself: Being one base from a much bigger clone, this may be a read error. The CDR3 nucleotides are TGTGCCAGCAGCCAACAGTGTGAAGCTTTCTTT. It translates to CASSQQCEAFF. The chain employs TRBV3-1 and TRBJ1-1; unclear D gene. This CDR3 region has 11 residues. Per the germline V gene, CDR1 is LGHDT and CDR2 is YNNKEL (reference sequence). Between the trimmed V and J ends, which lost 2 bases and 7 bases, there was a span of 5 bases.

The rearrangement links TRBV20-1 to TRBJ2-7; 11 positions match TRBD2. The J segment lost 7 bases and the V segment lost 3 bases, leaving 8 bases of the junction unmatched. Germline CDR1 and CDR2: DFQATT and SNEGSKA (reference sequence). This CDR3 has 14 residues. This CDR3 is CSASGLAGSLEQYF. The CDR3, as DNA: TGCAGTGCTAGTGGACTAGCGGGCAGTCTTGAGCAGTACTTC.

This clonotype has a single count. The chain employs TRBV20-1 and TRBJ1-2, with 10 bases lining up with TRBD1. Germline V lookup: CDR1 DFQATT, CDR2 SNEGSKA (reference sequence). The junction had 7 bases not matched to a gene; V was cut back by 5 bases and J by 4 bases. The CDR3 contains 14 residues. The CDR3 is CSAGKGTGVYGYTF. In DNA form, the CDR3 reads TGCAGTGCTGGAAAGGGGACAGGGGTCTATGGCTACACCTTC.

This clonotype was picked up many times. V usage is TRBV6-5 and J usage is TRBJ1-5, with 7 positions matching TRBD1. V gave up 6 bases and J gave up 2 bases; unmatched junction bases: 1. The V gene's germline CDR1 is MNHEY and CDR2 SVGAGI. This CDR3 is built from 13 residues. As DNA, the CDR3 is TGTGCCAGCAGCGGGACAGGCAATCAGCCCCAGCATTTT. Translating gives CASSGTGNQPQHF.

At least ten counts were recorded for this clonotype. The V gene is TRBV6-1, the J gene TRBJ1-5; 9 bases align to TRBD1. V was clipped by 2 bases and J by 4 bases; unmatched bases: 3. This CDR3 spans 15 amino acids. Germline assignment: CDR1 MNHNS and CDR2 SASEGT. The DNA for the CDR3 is TGTGCCAGCAGTGAACGGGACAGGGCAAATCAGCCCCAGCATTTT. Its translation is CASSERDRANQPQHF.

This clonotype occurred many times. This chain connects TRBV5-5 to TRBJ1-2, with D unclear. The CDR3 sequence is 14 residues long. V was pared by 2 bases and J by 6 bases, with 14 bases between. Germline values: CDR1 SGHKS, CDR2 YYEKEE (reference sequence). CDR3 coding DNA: TGTGCCAGCAGCTTTGGGTTAGGTGTCCATGGCTACACCTTC. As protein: CASSFGLGVHGYTF.

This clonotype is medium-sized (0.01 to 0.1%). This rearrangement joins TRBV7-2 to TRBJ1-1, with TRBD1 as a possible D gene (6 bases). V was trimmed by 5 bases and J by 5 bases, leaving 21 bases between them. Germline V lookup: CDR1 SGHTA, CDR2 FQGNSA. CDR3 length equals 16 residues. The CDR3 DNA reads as TGTGCCAGCAGCCAAAGGAGGTTGGGGGCGCGGACTGAAGCTTTCTTT. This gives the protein CASSQRRLGARTEAFF.

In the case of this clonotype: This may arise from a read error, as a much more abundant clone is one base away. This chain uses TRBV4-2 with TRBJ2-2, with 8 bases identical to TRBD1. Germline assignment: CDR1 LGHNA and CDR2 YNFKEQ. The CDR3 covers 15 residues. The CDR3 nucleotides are TGTGCCAACAGCCAAGGGGACAGGTACACCGGGGAGCTGTTTTTT. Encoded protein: CANSQGDRYTGELFF.

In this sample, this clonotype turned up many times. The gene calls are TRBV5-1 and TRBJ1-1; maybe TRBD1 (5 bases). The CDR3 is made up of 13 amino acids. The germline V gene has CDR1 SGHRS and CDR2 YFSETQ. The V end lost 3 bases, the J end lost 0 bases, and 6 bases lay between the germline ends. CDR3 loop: CASSSRVNTEAFF. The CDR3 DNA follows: TGCGCCAGCAGCTCCAGGGTGAACACTGAAGCTTTCTTT.

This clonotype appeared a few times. CDR3 amino acids: CASSMDPGQSLYGYTF. CDR3 nucleotide sequence: TGTGCCAGTAGTATGGATCCGGGACAGTCCCTCTATGGCTACACCTTC. The V call is TRBV19, the J call TRBJ1-2, with 7 bases fitting TRBD1. CDR1 and CDR2 from the germline V gene are LNHDA and SQIVND (reference sequence). The CDR3 contains 16 residues. Losses at the gene ends were 3 bases for V and 4 bases for J; bases not matched to a gene: 11.

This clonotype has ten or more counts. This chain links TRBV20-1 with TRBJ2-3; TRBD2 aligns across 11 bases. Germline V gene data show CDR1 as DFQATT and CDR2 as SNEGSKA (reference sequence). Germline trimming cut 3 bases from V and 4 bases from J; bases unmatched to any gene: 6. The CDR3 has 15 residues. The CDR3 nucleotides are TGCAGTGCTAGTGGAACTAGCGGGGGATCAGATACGCAGTATTTT. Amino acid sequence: CSASGTSGGSDTQYF.

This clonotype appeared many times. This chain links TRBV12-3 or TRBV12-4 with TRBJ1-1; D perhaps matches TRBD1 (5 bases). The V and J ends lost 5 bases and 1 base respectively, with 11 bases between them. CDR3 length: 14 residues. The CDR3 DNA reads TGTGCCAGCAGTCCTATAGGGGCGAACACTGAAGCTTTCTTT. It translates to CASSPIGANTEAFF.

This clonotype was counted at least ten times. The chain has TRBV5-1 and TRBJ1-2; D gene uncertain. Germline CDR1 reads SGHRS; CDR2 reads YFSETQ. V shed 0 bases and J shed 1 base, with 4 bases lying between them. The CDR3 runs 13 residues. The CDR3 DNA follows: TGCGCCAGCAGCTTGGCTAATAACTATGGCTACACCTTC. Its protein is CASSLANNYGYTF.